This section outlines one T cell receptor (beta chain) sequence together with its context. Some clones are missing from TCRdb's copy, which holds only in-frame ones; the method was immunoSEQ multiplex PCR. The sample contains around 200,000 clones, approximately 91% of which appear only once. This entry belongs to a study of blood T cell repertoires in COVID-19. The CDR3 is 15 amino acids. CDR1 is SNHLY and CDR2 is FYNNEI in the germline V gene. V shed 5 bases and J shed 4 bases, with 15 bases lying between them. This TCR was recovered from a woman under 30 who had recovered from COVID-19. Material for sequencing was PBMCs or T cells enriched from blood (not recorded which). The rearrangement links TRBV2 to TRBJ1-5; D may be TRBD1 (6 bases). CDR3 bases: TGTGCCAGCAGTCAGGGGTCGGTTGGAAATCAGCCCCAGCATTTT. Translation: CASSQGSVGNQPQHF.